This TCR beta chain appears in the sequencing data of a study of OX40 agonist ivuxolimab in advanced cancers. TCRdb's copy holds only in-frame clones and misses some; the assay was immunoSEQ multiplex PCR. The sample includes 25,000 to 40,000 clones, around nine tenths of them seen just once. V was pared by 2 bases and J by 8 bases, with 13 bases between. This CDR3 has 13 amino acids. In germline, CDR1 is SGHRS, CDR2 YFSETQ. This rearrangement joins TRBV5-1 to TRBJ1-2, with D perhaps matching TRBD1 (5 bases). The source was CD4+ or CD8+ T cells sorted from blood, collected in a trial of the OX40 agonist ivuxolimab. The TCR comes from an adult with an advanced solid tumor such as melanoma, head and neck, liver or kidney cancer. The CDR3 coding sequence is TGCGCCAGCAGCTTTAGTGGGGCGCGGGGCTACACCTTC. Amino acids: CASSFSGARGYTF.